The 4 T cell receptor beta chains below come from one sample, sequenced in a study of naive and memory T cell subsets. Points from the study as a whole: Naive repertoires, especially CD8, held a few larger clonotypes, possibly memory cells re-expressing CD45RA.

Which antigens these TCRs recognize remains unknown. An equimolar mix of two oligonucleotides served as the beta constant-region primer for TRBC1 and TRBC2. Four rounds of PCR amplified the ligated cDNA using nested alpha and beta constant-region primers plus SP2. MiXCR, applied by TCRdb to the UMI-ligation and nested PCR reads, yields one record per CDR3 protein. The profile shows approximately 140,000 distinct CDR3 sequences, 15% to 25% of them singletons. The material sequenced was naive CD8+ T cells from blood. Every receptor here comes from a human donor in good health.

The sample holds many counts of this clonotype. This rearrangement joins TRBV7-9 to TRBJ2-7; D remains unclear. CDR1 and CDR2 from the germline V gene are SEHNR and FQNEAQ (reference sequence). V was pared by 5 bases and J by 3 bases, with 5 bases between. The CDR3 is 11 residues long. DNA of the CDR3: TGTGCCAGCAGCGCTGACTACGAGCAGTACTTC. This sequence encodes CASSADYEQYF.

This clonotype has a handful of counts. The rearrangement uses TRBV27 and TRBJ1-5; D gene unclear. Trimming took 5 bases from V and 0 from J, leaving 17 bases between them. The CDR3 spans 17 residues. Germline-derived CDR1 and CDR2 are MNHEY and SMNVEV (reference sequence). CDR3 region: CASSPLPLGYSNQPQHF. The CDR3 nucleotides are TGTGCCAGCAGTCCCCTCCCCCTGGGGTATAGCAATCAGCCCCAGCATTTT.

The chain has TRBV27 and TRBJ2-7; D is possibly TRBD1 (6 bases). The V end was cut by 5 bases, the J end by 6 bases, with 17 bases between. This CDR3 has 14 amino acids. Per the germline V gene, CDR1 is MNHEY and CDR2 is SMNVEV (reference sequence). The CDR3 DNA is TGTGCCAGCAGTGTGACAGGAGGCCTATCCGAGCAGTACTTC. This sequence encodes CASSVTGGLSEQYF.

V usage is TRBV12-3 or TRBV12-4 and J usage is TRBJ2-5; 8 nucleotides align to TRBD1. This CDR3 comprises 16 residues. The J segment lost 4 bases and the V segment lost 4 bases, leaving 11 bases of the junction unmatched. CDR3 region: CASSSPTGDGRETQYF. The CDR3 region has the DNA TGTGCCAGCAGTTCGCCGACAGGGGACGGGCGAGAGACCCAGTACTTC.